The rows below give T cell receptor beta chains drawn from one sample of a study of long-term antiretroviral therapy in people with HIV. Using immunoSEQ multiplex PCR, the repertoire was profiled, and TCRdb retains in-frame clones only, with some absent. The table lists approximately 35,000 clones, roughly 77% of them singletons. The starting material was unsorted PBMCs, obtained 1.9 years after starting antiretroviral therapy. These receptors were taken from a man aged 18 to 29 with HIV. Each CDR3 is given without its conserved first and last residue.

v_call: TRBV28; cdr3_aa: ASSLTTYEQY
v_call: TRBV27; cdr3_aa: ASSLNRYYGYT
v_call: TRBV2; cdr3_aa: ASSEVESSYNSPLH
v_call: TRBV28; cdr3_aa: ASSSAGYKYGYT
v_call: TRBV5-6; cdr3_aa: ASSLEREQF
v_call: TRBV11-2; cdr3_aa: ASSKDRGATQY
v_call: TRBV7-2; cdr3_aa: ASSLGQGLGTEAF
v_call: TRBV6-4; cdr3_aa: ASSDRTGKQF
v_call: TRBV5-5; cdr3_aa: ASSLAETSYVTQY
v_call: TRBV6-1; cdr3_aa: ASSERDGSSGANVLT
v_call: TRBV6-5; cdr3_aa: ASLRDDSKTQY
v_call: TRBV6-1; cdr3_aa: ASSRTSGGYDEQY
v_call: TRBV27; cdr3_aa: ASSYRGHQPQH
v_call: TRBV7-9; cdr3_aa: ASSWTGMDYGYT
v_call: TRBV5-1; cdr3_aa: ASSLDLGSAEAF
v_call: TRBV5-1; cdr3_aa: ASTYRQGARETQY
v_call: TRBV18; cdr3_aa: ASSPNRDSQETQY
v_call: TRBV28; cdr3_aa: ASSLLRDTQY
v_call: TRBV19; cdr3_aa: ASSIVGGGPTDTQY
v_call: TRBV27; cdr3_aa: ASSLSAGWGGREKLF
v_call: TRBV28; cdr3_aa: ASSFPGQVLEAF
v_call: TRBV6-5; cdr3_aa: ASSPRDSGYT
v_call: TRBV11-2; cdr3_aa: ASSSGSLYNEQF
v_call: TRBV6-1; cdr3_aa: ASTRARDSTDTQY
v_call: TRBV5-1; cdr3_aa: ASSATGTGELF
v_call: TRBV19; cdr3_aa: ASSIIDGYGYT
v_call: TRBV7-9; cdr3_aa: ASSLGSGSTDTQY